This TCR beta chain derives from a study of T-cell reconstitution after alpha-beta-depleted transplantation in children. Study findings and constraints: T-cell numbers and diversity, one year after transplant, stemmed largely from T cells that were newly produced. Some patients' high day-60 TCRbeta diversity was attributed to recipient cells surviving conditioning. Expanded graft clones numbering several hundred reportedly gave rise to alpha-beta T cells about two months after transplant.

With regard to this clonotype: Antigen unknown.

Using unique molecular identifiers, the investigators prepared the TCRbeta library. TCRdb reprocessed the PCR reads via MiXCR and lists one record per CDR3 protein. Of around 440,000 distinct CDR3 sequences in the sample, 15% to 20% were seen once. Germline CDR1 is ENHRY and CDR2 is SYGVKD. The CDR3 is made up of 11 amino acids. V was clipped by 3 bases and J by 6 bases, with 6 bases between them. This chain joins TRBV10-3 and TRBJ2-7; D is unclear. Sequenced material: PBMCs, mostly from graft donor cells, taken 360 days after TCRalphabeta/CD19-depleted stem cell transplant. The TCR originated in a boy under two years old who had a stem cell transplant for Wiskott-Aldrich syndrome, so the T cells may come from the graft donor. In nucleotides, the CDR3 is TGTGCCATCAGTGACTTATTCGAGCAGTACTTC. Encoded protein: CAISDLFEQYF.